The rows below give T cell receptor beta chains drawn from one sample of a study of control samples from healthy donors and cancer patients. The table came from immunoSEQ multiplex PCR; TCRdb's copy has only in-frame clones and leaves some out. The sample has roughly 170,000 clones, 90% to 95% seen once. Sequenced input: blood. The receptor source for this set is a man aged 18-30 years in good health. Both conserved end residues are part of each CDR3. A D gene is named only where the DNA matches it firmly. Size is omitted from some rows. Given values are once, few, many or a class for expanded clones.

j_gene,v_gene,abundance,d_gene,CDR3aa,CDR3nt
TRBJ2-7,TRBV5-1,.,.,CASSLMDTENEQYF,TGCGCCAGCAGCCTTATGGACACCGAGAACGAGCAGTACTTC
TRBJ2-5,TRBV3-1/TRBV3-2,.,.,CASSAGTWETQYF,TGTGCCAGCAGCGCCGGGACTTGGGAGACCCAGTACTTC
TRBJ2-5,TRBV7-3,.,.,CASSLSADEETQYF,TGTGCCAGCAGCTTGTCTGCGGACGAAGAGACCCAGTACTTC
TRBJ2-7,TRBV10-3,.,TRBD1,CAISDRDRGGEQYF,TGTGCCATCAGTGACCGGGACAGGGGGGGCGAGCAGTACTTC
TRBJ1-2,TRBV18,.,.,CASSPQGIYGYTF,TGTGCCAGCTCACCTCAGGGGATCTATGGCTACACCTTC
TRBJ2-6,TRBV19,once,TRBD1,CASSDGTGAGANVLTF,TGTGCCAGTAGTGACGGGACAGGGGCCGGGGCCAACGTCCTGACTTTC
TRBJ2-3,TRBV24-1,.,.,CATRTSTTDTQYF,TGTGCCACGCGGACATCTACCACAGATACGCAGTATTTT
TRBJ1-2,TRBV18,.,.,CASSLLPGNYGYTF,TGTGCCAGCTCACTCCTCCCGGGTAACTATGGCTACACCTTC
TRBJ2-3,TRBV6-4,.,TRBD2,CASIISFAGGISTDTQYF,TGTGCCAGCATTATCAGCTTTGCGGGGGGCATAAGCACAGATACGCAGTATTTT
TRBJ2-1,TRBV7-2,.,.,CASSLHGHHSYNEQFF,TGTGCCAGCAGCTTACACGGTCACCACTCCTACAATGAGCAGTTCTTC
TRBJ2-1,TRBV25-1,once,TRBD1,CASSPGQGLNEQFF,TGTGCCAGCAGTCCGGGACAGGGCCTCAATGAGCAGTTCTTC
TRBJ1-6,TRBV5-1,.,TRBD1,CASSLGQGANSPLHF,TGCGCCAGCAGCTTGGGGCAGGGGGCAAACTCACCCCTCCACTTT
TRBJ2-5,TRBV5-1,once,TRBD2,CASSFATSGGEETQYF,TGCGCCAGCAGCTTTGCAACTAGCGGGGGGGAAGAGACCCAGTACTTC
TRBJ2-2,TRBV19,once,TRBD1,CASSILGQGVGAGELFF,TGTGCCAGTAGTATTTTGGGACAGGGTGTGGGCGCCGGGGAGCTGTTTTTT
TRBJ1-2,TRBV15,.,.,CATSRPSDTNYGYTF,TGTGCCACCAGCCGACCCTCGGACACTAACTATGGCTACACCTTC
TRBJ1-2,TRBV5-5,.,.,CASSLEGPVDYGYTF,TGTGCCAGCAGCTTGGAAGGGCCTGTGGACTATGGCTACACCTTC
TRBJ2-5,TRBV11-1,once,.,CASRSNQGQETQYF,TGTGCCAGCAGAAGTAATCAGGGGCAGGAGACCCAGTACTTC
TRBJ2-1,TRBV9,.,.,CASSVGGFSSYNEQFF,TGTGCCAGCAGCGTAGGCGGGTTCAGCTCCTACAATGAGCAGTTCTTC
TRBJ2-5,TRBV27,.,.,CASSLSRGPQETQYF,TGTGCCAGCAGTTTATCAAGGGGCCCTCAAGAGACCCAGTACTTC
TRBJ1-1,TRBV2,.,.,CASRPGRTEAFF,TGTGCCAGCAGACCGGGGCGCACTGAAGCTTTCTTT
TRBJ2-5,TRBV12-5,.,.,CASGLVNFGTQYF,TGTGCTAGTGGTTTGGTAAATTTCGGGACCCAGTACTTC
TRBJ1-2,TRBV28,.,.,CASSPDRGRAGGYTF,TGTGCCAGCAGTCCTGACCGGGGCAGGGCAGGGGGCTACACCTTC
TRBJ2-7,TRBV7-6,.,TRBD2,CASSLGAGGRSYEQYF,TGTGCCAGCAGCTTAGGCGCGGGGGGCCGCTCCTACGAGCAGTACTTC
TRBJ1-3,TRBV27,.,TRBD1,CASSETGGGRNTIYF,TGTGCCAGCAGTGAGACAGGGGGAGGCCGGAACACCATATATTTT
TRBJ1-6,TRBV28,.,.,CASSLSPGTDTPLHF,TGTGCCAGCAGTTTGAGCCCGGGTACGGATACACCCCTCCACTTT
TRBJ2-7,TRBV5-6,.,TRBD1,CASSLAGQGPWEQYF,TGTGCCAGCAGCTTGGCCGGACAGGGTCCTTGGGAGCAGTACTTC
TRBJ1-1,TRBV3-1/TRBV3-2,.,TRBD1,CASSVRQGAIGEAFF,TGTGCCAGCAGCGTACGACAGGGGGCGATCGGGGAAGCTTTCTTT
TRBJ2-3,TRBV2,.,.,CASTQGSPQYF,TGTGCCAGCACCCAGGGATCCCCGCAGTATTTT
TRBJ1-5,TRBV30,.,.,CAWSSNSNQPQHF,TGTGCCTGGAGCTCGAATAGCAATCAGCCCCAGCATTTT
TRBJ2-5,TRBV24-1,.,.,CATSSTGPQYF,TGTGCCACCAGTAGCACAGGGCCCCAGTACTTC
TRBJ2-3,TRBV5-6,.,TRBD1,CASSSAPGQGTDTQYF,TGTGCCAGCAGCTCCGCTCCGGGACAGGGGACAGATACGCAGTATTTT
TRBJ2-3,TRBV7-8,.,.,CASKPRTGPDTQYF,TGTGCCAGCAAACCTCGAACGGGTCCAGATACGCAGTATTTT
TRBJ1-4,TRBV4-1,.,.,CASRRSHGGEKLFF,TGCGCCAGCAGGAGGTCCCATGGGGGTGAAAAACTGTTTTTT
TRBJ1-4,TRBV30,once,.,CAWSELSTQEKLFF,TGTGCCTGGAGTGAGCTCTCGACTCAGGAAAAACTGTTTTTT
TRBJ2-7,TRBV5-5,.,.,CASSLGDLFSYEQYF,TGTGCCAGCAGCTTGGGGGACCTCTTCTCCTACGAGCAGTACTTC
TRBJ2-5,TRBV30,.,.,CAWSVRGARETQYF,TGTGCCTGGAGTGTACGGGGGGCGAGGGAGACCCAGTACTTC
TRBJ1-2,TRBV5-1,.,.,CASSGNHGYTF,TGCGCCAGCAGCGGGAACCATGGCTACACCTTC
TRBJ2-7,TRBV7-5,.,.,CARSLPMKVRAYEQYF,TGTGCCAGAAGCTTACCCATGAAAGTACGCGCCTACGAGCAGTACTTC
TRBJ1-1,TRBV7-9,once,.,CASRLGNTEAFF,TGTGCCAGCCGCCTAGGGAACACTGAAGCTTTCTTT
TRBJ1-1,TRBV30,.,.,CAWTSGAGTEAFF,TGTGCCTGGACTAGTGGGGCAGGGACTGAAGCTTTCTTT
TRBJ1-3,TRBV18,.,.,CASSAGPSGNTIYF,TGTGCCAGCTCAGCGGGGCCCTCTGGAAACACCATATATTTT
TRBJ2-7,TRBV11-2,.,.,CASSLDRTAYEQYF,TGTGCCAGCAGCTTAGACCGGACAGCCTACGAGCAGTACTTC
TRBJ2-3,TRBV7-2,.,TRBD2,CASSFSGTSGTDTQYF,TGTGCCAGCAGCTTTTCCGGGACTAGCGGCACAGATACGCAGTATTTT
TRBJ2-2,TRBV12-3/TRBV12-4,.,.,CASSLGETGELFF,TGTGCCAGCAGTTTGGGGGAAACCGGGGAGCTGTTTTTT
TRBJ2-5,TRBV14,.,TRBD2,CASSPPPWRGGGETQYF,TGTGCCAGCAGCCCACCCCCGTGGCGGGGGGGCGGAGAGACCCAGTACTTC
TRBJ1-2,TRBV28,.,TRBD1,CASSLRDRGPSYGYTF,TGTGCCAGCAGTTTGCGGGACAGGGGACCTTCTTATGGCTACACCTTC
TRBJ1-1,TRBV10-3,.,.,CAIAKGGGTEAFF,TGTGCCATCGCCAAGGGGGGAGGCACTGAAGCTTTCTTT
TRBJ2-5,TRBV6-6,.,.,CATRVRVQGETQYF,TGTGCCACCCGTGTCAGGGTGCAGGGAGAGACCCAGTACTTC